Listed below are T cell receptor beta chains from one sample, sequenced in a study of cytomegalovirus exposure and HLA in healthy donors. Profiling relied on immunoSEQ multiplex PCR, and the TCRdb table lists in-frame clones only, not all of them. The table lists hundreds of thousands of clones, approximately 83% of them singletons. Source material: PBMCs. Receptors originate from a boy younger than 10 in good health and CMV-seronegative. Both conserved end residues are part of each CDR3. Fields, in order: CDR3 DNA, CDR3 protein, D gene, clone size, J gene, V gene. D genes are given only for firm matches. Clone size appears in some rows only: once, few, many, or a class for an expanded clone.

TGTGCCATCAGCCAAGGACAGGGGGACACTGAAGCTTTCTTT	CAISQGQGDTEAFF	TRBD1	NA	TRBJ1-1	TRBV10-3
TGTGCCAGTAGTATAACAGGGAACACTGAAGCTTTCTTT	CASSITGNTEAFF	NA	NA	TRBJ1-1	TRBV19
TGTGCCAGCAACCAGCGGGAGTTCACGTACGAGCAGTACTTC	CASNQREFTYEQYF	TRBD2	NA	TRBJ2-7	TRBV6-6
TGCGCCAGCAGCCTCTATGAAGAGCAGTTCTTC	CASSLYEEQFF	NA	few	TRBJ2-1	TRBV4-1
TGTGCCAGCTCCTGGGGGGGGGATTACTCCTACGAGCAGTACTTC	CASSWGGDYSYEQYF	TRBD2	NA	TRBJ2-7	TRBV7-8
TGTGCCAGCAGCTTGGAAGGGGGACGTGAAGCTTTCTTT	CASSLEGGREAFF	NA	NA	TRBJ1-1	TRBV7-3
TGTGCCAGCAGCTTAGCCTTCTCTGGAAACACCATATATTTT	CASSLAFSGNTIYF	NA	few	TRBJ1-3	TRBV5-4
TGTGCCAGCAGCGGGACTAGCGGGAGGGCCGGTTTTGACAATGAGCAGTTCTTC	CASSGTSGRAGFDNEQFF	TRBD2	NA	TRBJ2-1	TRBV27
TGTGCCAGCAGTGAAGGACAGCAGCCCCAGCATTTT	CASSEGQQPQHF	NA	NA	TRBJ1-5	TRBV6-1
TGTGCCAGCACTCAAGGGGGAACCGGGGAGCTGTTTTTT	CASTQGGTGELFF	NA	NA	TRBJ2-2	TRBV25-1
TGTGCCACCAGCAGCTTACAGGGGGGGACTCCTAATGAAAAACTGTTTTTT	CATSSLQGGTPNEKLFF	TRBD1	NA	TRBJ1-4	TRBV15
TGTGCCAGCAGCTCCGGGGGGCTTGGGGTCCAAGAGACCCAGTACTTC	CASSSGGLGVQETQYF	NA	NA	TRBJ2-5	TRBV7-2
TGTGCCAGTAGTATCCTCGACAGGAGCTCCTACAATGAGCAGTTCTTC	CASSILDRSSYNEQFF	NA	once	TRBJ2-1	TRBV19
TGTGCCAGCAGCCCGGGACTCAACACAGATACGCAGTATTTT	CASSPGLNTDTQYF	NA	NA	TRBJ2-3	TRBV7-2
TGTGCCAGCTCACCGAGCGGGCACACTGAAGCTTTCTTT	CASSPSGHTEAFF	NA	NA	TRBJ1-1	TRBV18
TGTGCAAGTCGCCGGGCTGGGCAGGGTACGTATGGCTACACCTTC	CASRRAGQGTYGYTF	NA	NA	TRBJ1-2	TRBV12-2
TGTGCCAGCAGCCCCGGGGATTACGAGCAGTACTTC	CASSPGDYEQYF	NA	NA	TRBJ2-7	TRBV6-5
TGTGCCAGCAGCCTTTTAGCGGGGCGAGGGGAGACCCAGTACTTC	CASSLLAGRGETQYF	TRBD2	NA	TRBJ2-5	TRBV7-9
TGTGCCAGCAGCTCATACGAACAGGGGGCCTATGGCTACACCTTC	CASSSYEQGAYGYTF	TRBD1	NA	TRBJ1-2	TRBV7-8
TGCGCCAGCAGCAAAATTGGACTCAATGAGCAGTTCTTC	CASSKIGLNEQFF	NA	NA	TRBJ2-1	TRBV4-1
TGTGCCAGCAGAAACTCGGGACTAGCCGGACCCGCCCACGAGCAGTACTTC	CASRNSGLAGPAHEQYF	TRBD2	NA	TRBJ2-7	TRBV11-3
TGTGCCACCAGCAGAGACGGCGTCTCGGGAGACACCATATATTTT	CATSRDGVSGDTIYF	NA	NA	TRBJ1-3	TRBV15
TGTGCCAGCAGGGACAGGGTCCCCAATCAGCCCCAGCATTTT	CASRDRVPNQPQHF	TRBD1	NA	TRBJ1-5	TRBV6-1
TGTGCCAGCAGTGGACTAGCTCTTCAAGAGACCCAGTACTTC	CASSGLALQETQYF	TRBD2	NA	TRBJ2-5	TRBV2
TGTGCCAGCAGCCCCGGGACAGGGCCCAATCAGCCCCAGCATTTT	CASSPGTGPNQPQHF	TRBD1	few	TRBJ1-5	TRBV2
TGTGCCAGCAGTGAAAATCCGACAGAAGTCTATGGCTACACCTTC	CASSENPTEVYGYTF	NA	NA	TRBJ1-2	TRBV6-1
TGTGCCAGCAGCTTGGGCGGACAGGGCGAGGATTATAGCAATCAGCCCCAGCATTTT	CASSLGGQGEDYSNQPQHF	TRBD1	NA	TRBJ1-5	TRBV5-6
TGTGCCTGGACTAGCGGGAGCAATGAGCAGTTCTTC	CAWTSGSNEQFF	TRBD2	few	TRBJ2-1	TRBV30
TGCAGCGTTGAAGTATCCCCGGATACGCAGTATTTT	CSVEVSPDTQYF	NA	NA	TRBJ2-3	TRBV29-1
TGTGCCAGCAGTGCCCAACTAGCGGAGAACACCGGGGAGCTGTTTTTT	CASSAQLAENTGELFF	TRBD2	NA	TRBJ2-2	TRBV6-1
TGTGCCAGCAGCGCCTATACAGGGAACACTGAAGCTTTCTTT	CASSAYTGNTEAFF	NA	NA	TRBJ1-1	TRBV5-6
TGTGCCAGCAGTTACGTACAGACCAACGAGCAGTACTTC	CASSYVQTNEQYF	NA	NA	TRBJ2-7	TRBV6-5
TGTGCCAGCAGTTACTCGACCGGGAGGGATGGCTACACCTTC	CASSYSTGRDGYTF	NA	once	TRBJ1-2	TRBV6-5
TGCGCCAGCAGCCAAGATAGCGAAAGGAGCTCCTACGAGCAGTACTTC	CASSQDSERSSYEQYF	NA	NA	TRBJ2-7	TRBV4-1
TGTGCCTGGAGTGTCCCCCTCGGACTCCTTAGCACAGATACGCAGTATTTT	CAWSVPLGLLSTDTQYF	NA	NA	TRBJ2-3	TRBV30
TGTGCCAGCAGACTAGCGGGGGGGGATACGCAGTATTTT	CASRLAGGDTQYF	TRBD2	NA	TRBJ2-3	TRBV6-1
TGTGCCAGCAGCTTAACCCGGCAGGGGGCGAGAGAGACCCAGTACTTC	CASSLTRQGARETQYF	TRBD1	NA	TRBJ2-5	TRBV7-9
TGTGCCAGCTCCGTAGGACTAGCGGAAGCGGAGCAGTACTTC	CASSVGLAEAEQYF	TRBD2	NA	TRBJ2-7	TRBV2
TGTGCCAGCAGTGAAGTGGCGGATCAGCCCCAGCATTTT	CASSEVADQPQHF	NA	NA	TRBJ1-5	TRBV6-1
TGTGCCAGCAGCTTAGGTTACGCTACCAGGGCCGCCGGGGAGCTGTTTTTT	CASSLGYATRAAGELFF	NA	NA	TRBJ2-2	TRBV7-9
TGTGCCAGCAGCTTAGCGATGAACAGTGGCTACACCTTC	CASSLAMNSGYTF	NA	NA	TRBJ1-2	TRBV7-2
TGTGCCAGCAGGGAGACTATTAACACCGGGGAGCCGTTTTTT	CASRETINTGEPFF	NA	NA	TRBJ2-2	TRBV2